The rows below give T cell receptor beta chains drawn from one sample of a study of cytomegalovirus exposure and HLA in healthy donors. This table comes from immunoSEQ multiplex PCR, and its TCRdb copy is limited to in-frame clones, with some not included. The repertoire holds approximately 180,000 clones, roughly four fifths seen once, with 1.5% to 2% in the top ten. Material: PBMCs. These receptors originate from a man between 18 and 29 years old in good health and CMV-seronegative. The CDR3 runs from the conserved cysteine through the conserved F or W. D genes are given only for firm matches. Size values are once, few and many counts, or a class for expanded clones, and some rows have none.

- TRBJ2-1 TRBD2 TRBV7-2 TGTGCCAGCAGCTCGGCTAGCGGGAGGCTATACAATGAGCAGTTCTTC CASSSASGRLYNEQFF
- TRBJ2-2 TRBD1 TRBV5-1 TGCGCCAGCGGGGGACAGAGTGCGAACACCGGGGAGCTGTTTTTT CASGGQSANTGELFF
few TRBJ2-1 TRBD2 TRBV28 TGTGCCATCAGACTAGCGGTTAAGGGCGTGCAGTTCTTC CAIRLAVKGVQFF
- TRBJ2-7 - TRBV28 TGTGCCAGCAGCCCACTGGGGGGAGGCAGCTCCTACGAGCAGTACTTC CASSPLGGGSSYEQYF
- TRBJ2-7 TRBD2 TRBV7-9 TGTGCCAGCAGCTCGAAGCGGGACCCAGGCTACGAGCAGTACTTC CASSSKRDPGYEQYF
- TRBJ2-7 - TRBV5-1 TGCGCCAGCAGCCCCGACAGCTCCGAGCAGTACTTC CASSPDSSEQYF
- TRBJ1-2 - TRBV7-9 TGTGCCAGCAGCTTAGCGGACACTGGCTATGGCTACACCTTC CASSLADTGYGYTF
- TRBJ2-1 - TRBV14 TGTGCCAGCAGCCAAGAAAGTTGGCTAGCCGTTTGGAATGAGCAGTTCTTC CASSQESWLAVWNEQFF
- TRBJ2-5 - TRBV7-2 TGTGCCAGCAGCTTAGACGGGAAGACCCAGTACTTC CASSLDGKTQYF
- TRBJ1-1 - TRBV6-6 TGTGCCAGCACCTTCAACACTGAAGCTTTCTTT CASTFNTEAFF
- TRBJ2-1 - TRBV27 TGTGCCAGCAGTTCCTACCGAGGCGGGAACTCCTACAATGAGCAGTTCTTC CASSSYRGGNSYNEQFF
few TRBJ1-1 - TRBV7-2 TGTGCCAGCAGCTTCAGAAAGGAAGCTTTCTTT CASSFRKEAFF
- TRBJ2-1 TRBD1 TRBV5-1 TGCGCCAGCAGAAGGGACAGCATGGGCAATGAGCAGTTCTTC CASRRDSMGNEQFF
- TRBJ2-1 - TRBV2 TGTGCCAGCAGGGAGAAGTTCAATGAGCAGTTCTTC CASREKFNEQFF
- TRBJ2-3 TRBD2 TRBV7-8 TGTGCCAGCAGACTAGCGGAGAGCACAGATACGCAGTATTTT CASRLAESTDTQYF
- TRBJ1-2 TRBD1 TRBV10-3 TGTGCCATCACCGGGACAGGGGGCGCGGACGGCTACACCTTC CAITGTGGADGYTF
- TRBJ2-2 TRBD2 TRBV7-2 TGTGCCAGCAGCTTACGGTCTGTAGCGGGACTCACCGGGGAGCTGTTTTTT CASSLRSVAGLTGELFF
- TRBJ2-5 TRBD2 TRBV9 TGTGCCAGCAGCGCGTGGGAGGGCCGCGGAGAGACCCAGTACTTC CASSAWEGRGETQYF
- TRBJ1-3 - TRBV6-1 TGTTTCACCTATCACAGCTCTGGAAACACCATATATTTT CFTYHSSGNTIYF
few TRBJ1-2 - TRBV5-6 TGTGCCAGCAGCCCGGACATTTACTATGGCTACACCTTC CASSPDIYYGYTF
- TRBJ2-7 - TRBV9 TGTGCCAGCAGCGTAGCAGGGTGGGTCTACGAGCAGTACTTC CASSVAGWVYEQYF
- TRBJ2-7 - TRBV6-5 TGTGCCAGCAGTCAAAACAGGGACTCCTACGAGCAGTACTTC CASSQNRDSYEQYF
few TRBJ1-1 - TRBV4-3 TGCGCCAGCAGCCAAGGAGGACTGTCCCCTGAGGCTTTCTTT CASSQGGLSPEAFF
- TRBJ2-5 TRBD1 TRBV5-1 TGCGCCAGCAGCTTGGCCGGAGGACAGGGCTTACTGGGAGAGACCCAGTACTTC CASSLAGGQGLLGETQYF
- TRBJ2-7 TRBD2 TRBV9 TGTGCCAGCAGCGCTGGGGGGACTAGCGATACCTACGAGCAGTACTTC CASSAGGTSDTYEQYF
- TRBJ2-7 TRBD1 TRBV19 TGTGCCAGTAGTATCCGGGACAGAGATTACGAGCAGTACTTC CASSIRDRDYEQYF
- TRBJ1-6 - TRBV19 TGTGCCAGTAGTATGTCCAGCTCCTATAATTCACCCCTCCACTTT CASSMSSSYNSPLHF
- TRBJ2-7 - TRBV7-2 TGTGCCAGCGGAACCGGGCCCGGGAACGAGCAGTACTTC CASGTGPGNEQYF
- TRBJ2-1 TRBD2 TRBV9 TGTGCCAGCAGGGTGGGACTAGCGGGGGGGGACAATGAGCAGTTCTTC CASRVGLAGGDNEQFF
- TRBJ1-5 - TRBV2 TGTGCCAGCAGTGAAATGGCAGGGGCTGCTAGCAATCAGCCCCAGCATTTT CASSEMAGAASNQPQHF
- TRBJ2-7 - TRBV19 TGTGCCAGTAGTATGGGAGCAAGAGCCTACGAGCAGTACTTC CASSMGARAYEQYF
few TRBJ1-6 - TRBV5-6 TGTGCCAGCAGCTTGAGCAGGGCCGATTCACCCCTCCACTTT CASSLSRADSPLHF
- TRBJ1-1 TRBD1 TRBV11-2 TGTGCCAGCAGCTTGGGACAGTTGAACACTGAAGCTTTCTTT CASSLGQLNTEAFF
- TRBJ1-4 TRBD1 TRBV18 TGTGCCAGCTCACTGATCCGGGACAGGACTATTACAACTAATGAAAAACTGTTTTTT CASSLIRDRTITTNEKLFF
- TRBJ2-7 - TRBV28 TGTGCCAGCAGTGGGGCGTGGCGGGAAGACTACGAGCAGTACTTC CASSGAWREDYEQYF
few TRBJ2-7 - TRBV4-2 TGTGCCAGCAGCCAAGGGGACCGGCGGGATTACTCCTACGAGCAGTACTTC CASSQGDRRDYSYEQYF
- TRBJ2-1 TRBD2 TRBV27 TGTGCCAGCAGTTTACGGGGGAGGGCCACCAATGAGCAGTTCTTC CASSLRGRATNEQFF
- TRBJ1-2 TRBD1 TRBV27 TGTGCCAGCAGCAAAGACAGGGGCCTCTCTAACTATGGCTACACCTTC CASSKDRGLSNYGYTF
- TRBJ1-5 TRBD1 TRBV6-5 TGTGCCAGCAGTGCCGGACAGGGGGTGCGCCAGCCCCAGCATTTT CASSAGQGVRQPQHF
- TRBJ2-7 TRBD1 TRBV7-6 TGTGCCAGCAGCCCTAGGGTTGGGGGACAGGGGGTCTACGAGCAGTACTTC CASSPRVGGQGVYEQYF
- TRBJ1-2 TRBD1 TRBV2 TGCGCCAGCAGGGGGGACAGTGTCTATGGCTACACCTTC CASRGDSVYGYTF
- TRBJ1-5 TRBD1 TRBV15 TGTGCCACCAGCAGAGATACCCTCGGACAGGGGGCGGGCAATCAGCCCCAGCATTTT CATSRDTLGQGAGNQPQHF
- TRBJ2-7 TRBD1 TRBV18 TGTGCCAGCTCACCGCGGACAGGGGGCGACGAGCAGTACTTC CASSPRTGGDEQYF
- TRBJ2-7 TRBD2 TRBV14 TGTGCCAGCAGCCACACTGGCCAGCGGGGCGTGATCTCCTACGAGCAGTACTTC CASSHTGQRGVISYEQYF
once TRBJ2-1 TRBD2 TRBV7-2 TGTGCCAGCAGCGAAATAGCGGGGGGGAGGAATGAGCAGTTCTTC CASSEIAGGRNEQFF
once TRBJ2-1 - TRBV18 TGTGCCAGCTCACCAGTAGGATGGACTGGACTAAGGCTAGATGAGCAGTTCTTC CASSPVGWTGLRLDEQFF
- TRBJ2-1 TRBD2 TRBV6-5 TGTGCCAGCAGTTACGGGCTAGCGGGACCCAATGAGCAGTTCTTC CASSYGLAGPNEQFF
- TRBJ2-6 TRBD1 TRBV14 TGTGCCAGCAGTCGAACAGGGGACCGGGCCAACGTCCTGACTTTC CASSRTGDRANVLTF
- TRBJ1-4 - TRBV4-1 TGCGCCAGCAGCCAAGTCGGGGAAGTTACACTGTTTTTT CASSQVGEVTLFF
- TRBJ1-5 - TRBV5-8 TGTGCCAGCAAAAGCAGGACAGAAAATAGCAATCAGCCCCAGCATTTT CASKSRTENSNQPQHF
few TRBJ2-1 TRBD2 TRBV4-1 TGCGCCAGCAGCCAAGAGGGTAGCGGGGAGGGGTTCTTC CASSQEGSGEGFF